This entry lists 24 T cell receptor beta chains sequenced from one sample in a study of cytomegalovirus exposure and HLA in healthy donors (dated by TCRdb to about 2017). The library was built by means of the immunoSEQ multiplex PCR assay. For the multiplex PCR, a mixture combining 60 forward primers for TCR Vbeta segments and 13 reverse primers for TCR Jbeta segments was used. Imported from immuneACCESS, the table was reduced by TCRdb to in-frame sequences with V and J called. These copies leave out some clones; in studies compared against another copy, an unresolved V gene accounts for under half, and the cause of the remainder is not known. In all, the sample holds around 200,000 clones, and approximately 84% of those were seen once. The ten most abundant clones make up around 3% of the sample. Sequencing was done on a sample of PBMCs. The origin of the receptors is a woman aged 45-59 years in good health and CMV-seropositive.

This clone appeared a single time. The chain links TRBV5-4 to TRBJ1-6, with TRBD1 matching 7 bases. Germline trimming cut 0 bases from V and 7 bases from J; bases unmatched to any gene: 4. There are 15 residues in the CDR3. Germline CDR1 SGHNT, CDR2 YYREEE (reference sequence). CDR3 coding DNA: TGTGCCAGCAGCTTGGAGGGACAGTTAAATTCACCCCTCCACTTT. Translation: CASSLEGQLNSPLHF.

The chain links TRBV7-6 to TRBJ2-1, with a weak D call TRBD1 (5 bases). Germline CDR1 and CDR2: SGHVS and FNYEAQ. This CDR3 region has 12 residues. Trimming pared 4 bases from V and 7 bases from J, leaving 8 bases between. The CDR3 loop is CASSSHRNEQFF. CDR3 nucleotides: TGTGCCAGCAGCTCCCACAGGAATGAGCAGTTCTTC.

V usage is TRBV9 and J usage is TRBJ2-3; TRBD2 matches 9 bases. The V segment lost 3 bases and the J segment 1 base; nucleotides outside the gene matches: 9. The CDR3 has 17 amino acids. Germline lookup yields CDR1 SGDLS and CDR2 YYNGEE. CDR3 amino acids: CASSGYMTSGGTDTQYF. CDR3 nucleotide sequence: TGTGCCAGCAGCGGATATATGACTAGCGGCGGCACAGATACGCAGTATTTT.

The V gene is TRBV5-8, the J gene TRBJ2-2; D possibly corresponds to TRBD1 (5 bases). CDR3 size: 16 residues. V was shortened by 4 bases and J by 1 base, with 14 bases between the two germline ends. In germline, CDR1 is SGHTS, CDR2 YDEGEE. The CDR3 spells CASSPRARVNTGELFF. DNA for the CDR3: TGTGCCAGCAGCCCAAGGGCCAGGGTGAACACCGGGGAGCTGTTTTTT.

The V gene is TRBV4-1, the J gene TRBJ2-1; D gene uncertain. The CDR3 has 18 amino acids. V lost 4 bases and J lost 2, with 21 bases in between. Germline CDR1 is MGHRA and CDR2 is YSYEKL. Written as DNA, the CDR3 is TGCGCCAGCAGCCCGAAGGTCCCGGGTCAGCCGGCCTACAATGAGCAGTTCTTC. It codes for CASSPKVPGQPAYNEQFF.

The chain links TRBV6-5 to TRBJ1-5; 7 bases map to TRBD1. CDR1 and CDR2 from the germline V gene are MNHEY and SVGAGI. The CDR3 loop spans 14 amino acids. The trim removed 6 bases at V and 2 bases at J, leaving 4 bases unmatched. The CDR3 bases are TGTGCCAGCAGGAGGACAGGACGCAATCAGCCCCAGCATTTT. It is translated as CASRRTGRNQPQHF.

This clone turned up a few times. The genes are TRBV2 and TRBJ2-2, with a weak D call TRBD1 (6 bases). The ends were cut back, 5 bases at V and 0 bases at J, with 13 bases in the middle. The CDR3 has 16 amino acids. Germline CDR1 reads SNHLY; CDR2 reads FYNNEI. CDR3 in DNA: TGTGCCAGCAGTCGTACCGGGACAACGAACACCGGGGAGCTGTTTTTT. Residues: CASSRTGTTNTGELFF.

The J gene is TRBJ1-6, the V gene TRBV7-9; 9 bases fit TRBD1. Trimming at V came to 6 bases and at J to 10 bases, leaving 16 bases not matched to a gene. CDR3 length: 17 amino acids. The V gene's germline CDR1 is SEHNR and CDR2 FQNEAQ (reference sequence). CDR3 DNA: TGTGCCAGCAGTCGGAAGGCCCCGGGACAGGGACAATCACCCCTCCACTTT. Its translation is CASSRKAPGQGQSPLHF.

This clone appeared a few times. This CDR3 reads CASSPTGIGELFF. The CDR3 coding sequence is TGTGCCAGCAGCCCAACAGGGATTGGGGAACTGTTTTTT. V is TRBV7-9 and J is TRBJ1-4, with a weak D call TRBD1 (6 bases). CDR1 SEHNR and CDR2 FQNEAQ come from the germline V gene (reference sequence). V was shortened by 5 bases and J by 12 bases, with 16 bases between the two germline ends. The CDR3 consists of 13 residues. The variable domain in full, with the rest retrieved from reference TRBV7-9 and TRBJ1-4, is DTGVSQNPRHKITKRGQNVTFRCDPISEHNRLYWYRQTLGQGPEFLTYFQNEAQLEKSRLLSDRFSAERPKGSFSTLEIQRTEQGDSAMYLCASSPTGIGELFFGSGTQLSVL.

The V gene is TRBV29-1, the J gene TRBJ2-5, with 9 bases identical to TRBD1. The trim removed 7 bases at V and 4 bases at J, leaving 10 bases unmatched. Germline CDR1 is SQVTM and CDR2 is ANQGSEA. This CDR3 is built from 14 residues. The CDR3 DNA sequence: TGCAGCGCCTTGACAGGGGGGATGGGAGAGACCCAGTACTTC. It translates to CSALTGGMGETQYF.

The CDR3, as DNA: TGTGCCAGTAGTATAGGGGGAGGGGCAGGTCAGCCCCAGCATTTT. As protein: CASSIGGGAGQPQHF. The chain carries TRBV19 and TRBJ1-5, with D possibly being TRBD1 (5 bases). Trimming left V 1 base short and J 6 bases short, with 13 bases between. In germline, CDR1 is LNHDA, CDR2 SQIVND (reference sequence). This CDR3 has 15 residues.

This chain's CDR3 is CASSLPSGTKSNQPQHF. The CDR3 nucleotides are TGTGCCAGCAGTTTGCCCTCCGGGACTAAGAGCAATCAGCCCCAGCATTTT. The genes are TRBV28 and TRBJ1-5, with a possible D match to TRBD1 (5 bases). Germline V gives CDR1 MDHEN, CDR2 SYDVKM. Trimming removed 3 bases from V and 1 base from J, with 16 bases in between. The CDR3 runs 17 residues.

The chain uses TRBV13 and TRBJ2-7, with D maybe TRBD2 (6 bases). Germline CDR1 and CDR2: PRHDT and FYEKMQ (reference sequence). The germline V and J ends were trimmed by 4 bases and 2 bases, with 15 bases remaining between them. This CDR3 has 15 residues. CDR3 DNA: TGTGCCAGCAGCTCGAATCCGGACTACGCCTACGAGCAGTACTTC. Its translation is CASSSNPDYAYEQYF. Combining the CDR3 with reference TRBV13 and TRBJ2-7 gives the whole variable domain AAGVIQSPRHLIKEKRETATLKCYPIPRHDTVYWYQQGPGQDPQFLISFYEKMQSDKGSIPDRFSAQQFSDYHSELNMSSLELGDSALYFCASSSNPDYAYEQYFGPGTRLTVT.

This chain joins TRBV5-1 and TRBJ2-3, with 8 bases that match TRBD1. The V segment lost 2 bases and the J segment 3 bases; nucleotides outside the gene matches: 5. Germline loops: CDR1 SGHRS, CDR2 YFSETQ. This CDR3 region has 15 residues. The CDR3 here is CASSFERQGTDTQYF. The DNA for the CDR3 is TGCGCCAGCAGCTTCGAGAGACAGGGGACAGATACGCAGTATTTT.

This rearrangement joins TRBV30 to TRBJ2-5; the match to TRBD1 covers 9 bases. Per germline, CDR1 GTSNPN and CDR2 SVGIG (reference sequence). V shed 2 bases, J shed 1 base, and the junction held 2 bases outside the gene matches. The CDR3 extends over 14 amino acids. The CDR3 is CAWSRGQGQETQYF. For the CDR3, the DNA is TGTGCCTGGAGTAGGGGACAGGGCCAAGAGACCCAGTACTTC.

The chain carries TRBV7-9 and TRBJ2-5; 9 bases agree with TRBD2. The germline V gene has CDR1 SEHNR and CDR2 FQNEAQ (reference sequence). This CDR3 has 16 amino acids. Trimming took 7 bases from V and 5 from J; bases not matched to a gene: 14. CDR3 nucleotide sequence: TGTGCCAGCACCGCGGGGGGGGGCACAAGCGTCGAGACCCAGTACTTC. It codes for CASTAGGGTSVETQYF.

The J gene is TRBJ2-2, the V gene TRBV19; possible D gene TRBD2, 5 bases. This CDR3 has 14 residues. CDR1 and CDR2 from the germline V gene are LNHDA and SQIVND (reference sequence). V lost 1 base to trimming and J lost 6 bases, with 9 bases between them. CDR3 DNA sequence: TGTGCCAGTAGTATAGTAGAGGGAGCCGGGGAGCTGTTTTTT. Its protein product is CASSIVEGAGELFF.

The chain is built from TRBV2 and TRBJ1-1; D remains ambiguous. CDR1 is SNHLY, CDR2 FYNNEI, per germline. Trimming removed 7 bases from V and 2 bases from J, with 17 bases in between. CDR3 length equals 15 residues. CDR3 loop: CASTSSAVPNTEAFF. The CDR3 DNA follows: TGTGCCAGCACCTCCTCTGCGGTTCCCAACACTGAAGCTTTCTTT.

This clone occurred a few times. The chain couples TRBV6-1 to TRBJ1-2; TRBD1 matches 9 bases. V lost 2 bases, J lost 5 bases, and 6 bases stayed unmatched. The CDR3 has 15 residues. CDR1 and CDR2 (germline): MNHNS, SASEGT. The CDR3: CASSESGTGKYGYTF. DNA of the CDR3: TGTGCCAGCAGTGAATCGGGGACAGGGAAATATGGCTACACCTTC.

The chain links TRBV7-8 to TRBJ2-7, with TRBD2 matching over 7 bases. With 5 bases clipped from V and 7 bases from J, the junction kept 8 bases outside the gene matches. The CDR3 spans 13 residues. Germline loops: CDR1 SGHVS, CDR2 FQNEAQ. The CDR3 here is CASSPTQGGEQYF. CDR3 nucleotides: TGTGCCAGCAGCCCCACCCAGGGAGGGGAGCAGTACTTC.

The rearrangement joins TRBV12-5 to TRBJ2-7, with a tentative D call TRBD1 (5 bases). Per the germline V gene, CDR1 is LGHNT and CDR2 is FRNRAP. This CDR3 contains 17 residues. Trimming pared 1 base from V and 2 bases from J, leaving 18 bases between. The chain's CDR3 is CASGLGATGALPYEQYF. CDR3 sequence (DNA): TGTGCTAGTGGTTTGGGAGCTACAGGAGCCCTCCCCTACGAGCAGTACTTC.

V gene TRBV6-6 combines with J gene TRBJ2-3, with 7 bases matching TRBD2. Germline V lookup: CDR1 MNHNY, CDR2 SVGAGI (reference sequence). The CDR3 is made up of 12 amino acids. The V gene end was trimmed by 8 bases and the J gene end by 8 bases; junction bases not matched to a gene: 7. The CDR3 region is CASGRGELTQYF. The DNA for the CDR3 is TGTGCCAGCGGCCGGGGGGAACTTACGCAGTATTTT.

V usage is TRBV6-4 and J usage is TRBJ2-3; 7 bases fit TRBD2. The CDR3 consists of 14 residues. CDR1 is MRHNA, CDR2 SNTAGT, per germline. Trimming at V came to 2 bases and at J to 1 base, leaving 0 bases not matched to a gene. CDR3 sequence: CASSDAGGTDTQYF. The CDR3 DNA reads TGTGCCAGCAGTGACGCGGGGGGCACAGATACGCAGTATTTT.

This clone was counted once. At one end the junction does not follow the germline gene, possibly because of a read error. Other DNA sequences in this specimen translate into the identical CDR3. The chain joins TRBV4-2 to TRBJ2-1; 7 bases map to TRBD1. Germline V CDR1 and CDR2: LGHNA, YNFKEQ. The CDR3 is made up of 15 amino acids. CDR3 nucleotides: TGTGCCAGCAGCCAAGGACAGGGAGCCTACAACGAGCAGTTCTTC. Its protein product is CASSQGQGAYNEQFF.